What follows are 18 T cell receptor beta chains derived from one specimen sequenced in a study of T cell responses to AZD1222 COVID-19 vaccine. The assay was immunoSEQ multiplex PCR, and TCRdb's table has in-frame clones only and misses some. The table includes 85,000 to 100,000 clones, 65% to 90% detected once. The specimen was peripheral blood, collected on day 0 of AZD1222 vaccination. Source of these receptors: an adult in good health.

This clone showed up just once. This chain links TRBV19 with TRBJ2-3; 7 bases are a match to TRBD1. There are 15 residues in the CDR3. The V segment lost 3 bases and the J segment 1 base; nucleotides outside the gene matches: 4. Germline-derived CDR1 and CDR2 are LNHDA and SQIVND (reference sequence). The CDR3 here is CASSMRQGGTDTQYF. CDR3 DNA sequence: TGTGCCAGTAGTATGCGGCAGGGGGGCACAGATACGCAGTATTTT.

The rearrangement joins TRBV5-8 to TRBJ1-1; no clear D. CDR1 and CDR2 (germline): SGHTS, YDEGEE. Trimming cost V 4 bases and J 8 bases, with 6 bases left between them. The CDR3 is 10 amino acids. This chain's CDR3 is CASSHTEAFF. CDR3 nucleotide sequence: TGTGCCAGCAGCCATACAGAAGCTTTCTTT.

The chain employs TRBV19 and TRBJ1-1, with D perhaps TRBD1 (6 bases). CDR1 is LNHDA, CDR2 SQIVND, per germline (reference sequence). Between the trimmed V and J ends, which lost 2 bases and 11 bases, there was a span of 21 bases. The CDR3 contains 15 residues. The CDR3 protein is CASSIPAWGGARAFF. CDR3 in DNA: TGTGCCAGTAGTATACCCGCCTGGGGGGGCGCGAGGGCTTTCTTT.

The chain has TRBV11-3 and TRBJ2-1, with D possibly being TRBD1 (6 bases). CDR3 length equals 13 residues. V lost 5 bases to trimming and J lost 4 bases, with 9 bases between them. Germline CDR1 SGHNT, CDR2 YENEEA. The CDR3, as DNA: TGTGCCAGCAGCAATGGACAGTACAATGAGCAGTTCTTC. This codes for CASSNGQYNEQFF. The full variable domain, in which reference TRBV11-3 and TRBJ2-1 provide the parts outside the CDR3, is EAGVVQSPRYKIIEKKQPVAFWCNPISGHNTLYWYLQNLGQGPELLIRYENEEAVDDSQLPKDRFSAERLKGVDSTLKIQPAELGDSAVYLCASSNGQYNEQFFGPGTRLTVL.

J is TRBJ2-2 and V is TRBV11-3; D is undetermined. The length of the CDR3 is 16 residues. Germline assignment: CDR1 SGHNT and CDR2 YENEEA. V gave up 1 base and J gave up 0 bases, with 9 bases separating them. The CDR3 is CASSLATHSNTGELFF. The CDR3 DNA reads as TGTGCCAGCAGCTTAGCCACGCACTCGAACACCGGGGAGCTGTTTTTT.

In this sample, this clone turned up a few times. The chain employs TRBV11-1 and TRBJ2-5; no reliable D call. Germline V CDR1 and CDR2: SGHAT, FQDESV (reference sequence). V was cut by 2 bases and J by 4 bases, with 11 bases left in between. The length of the CDR3 is 14 residues. CDR3: CASSLSDGGETQYF. The CDR3 DNA is TGTGCCAGCAGCTTAAGTGACGGCGGAGAGACCCAGTACTTC.

The chain links TRBV30 to TRBJ1-1; D is perhaps TRBD1 (6 bases). With 5 bases removed from V and 10 bases from J, the gap between germline ends came to 14 bases. CDR1 GTSNPN and CDR2 SVGIG come from the germline V gene (reference sequence). This CDR3 is 11 amino acids long. This CDR3 is CAWWIGQRAFF. The CDR3 region has the DNA TGTGCCTGGTGGATAGGACAGCGAGCTTTCTTT.

The J gene is TRBJ1-1, the V gene TRBV27, with TRBD1 identical over 11 bases. Germline V lookup: CDR1 MNHEY, CDR2 SMNVEV (reference sequence). V gave up 0 bases and J gave up 4 bases; unmatched junction bases: 16. This CDR3 spans 20 amino acids. The CDR3 is CASSLSTLGRTGGRSTEAFF. CDR3 nucleotides: TGTGCCAGCAGTTTATCTACGTTGGGTAGGACAGGGGGCAGGAGCACTGAAGCTTTCTTT.

V gene TRBV9 combines with J gene TRBJ2-3; D uncertain. Germline values: CDR1 SGDLS, CDR2 YYNGEE. The CDR3 is 11 amino acids. V shed 4 bases and J shed 2 bases, with 2 bases lying between them. Written as DNA, the CDR3 is TGTGCCAGCAGCAACACAGATACGCAGTATTTT. Translating it yields CASSNTDTQYF.

This sequence joins TRBV25-1 and TRBJ2-3; D is unclear. CDR1 and CDR2 from the germline V gene are MGHDK and SYGVNS. Trimming shortened V by 6 bases and J by 0 bases, and 7 bases separated the two germline ends. CDR3 length equals 13 residues. This chain's CDR3 is CASRYGSTDTQYF. The CDR3 DNA follows: TGTGCCAGCAGATACGGGAGCACAGATACGCAGTATTTT.

This clone was seen only a few times. V is TRBV18 and J is TRBJ1-2; D is perhaps TRBD1 (6 bases). CDR3 size: 14 residues. Trimming stripped 5 bases from V and 9 bases from J, with 19 bases between. Germline V gives CDR1 KGHSH, CDR2 LQKENI. CDR3 in DNA: TGTGCCAGCTCAGAATCCGGGACACGGAATCGCTACACCTTC. Residues: CASSESGTRNRYTF.

Only one count was recorded for this clone. This chain connects TRBV14 to TRBJ1-2; D is uncertain. The CDR3 has 13 amino acids. Trimming cost V 3 bases and J 4 bases, with 9 bases left between them. Germline CDR1 SGHDN, CDR2 FVKESK. CDR3 sequence (DNA): TGTGCCAGCAGCCAGAAACTGGGCTATGGCTACACCTTC. As protein: CASSQKLGYGYTF. Combining the CDR3 with reference TRBV14 and TRBJ1-2 gives the whole variable domain EAGVTQFPSHSVIEKGQTVTLRCDPISGHDNLYWYRRVMGKEIKFLLHFVKESKQDESGMPNNRFLAERTGGTYSTLKVQPAELEDSGVYFCASSQKLGYGYTFGSGTRLTVV.

J is TRBJ2-6 and V is TRBV5-1; the D is unclear. The CDR3 runs 16 residues. Trimming stripped 2 bases from V and 0 bases from J, with 9 bases between. CDR1 is SGHRS and CDR2 is YFSETQ in the germline V gene. The chain's CDR3 is CASSFQAFSGANVLTF. The CDR3 bases are TGCGCCAGCAGCTTTCAGGCCTTCTCTGGGGCCAACGTCCTGACTTTC.

V is TRBV5-4 and J is TRBJ1-4; a weak D match, TRBD1 (5 bases). Trimming cost V 4 bases and J 7 bases, with 20 bases left between them. The germline V gene has CDR1 SGHNT and CDR2 YYREEE (reference sequence). CDR3 length equals 16 residues. CDR3 loop: CASSPGGSQSGEKLFF. The DNA for the CDR3 is TGTGCCAGCAGCCCCGGGGGGAGTCAAAGTGGTGAAAAACTGTTTTTT.

V and J are TRBV19 and TRBJ2-7; a possible D gene is TRBD1 (6 bases). Deletions cut 5 bases from V and 1 base from J, with 15 bases between. Germline V gene sequence: CDR1 LNHDA, CDR2 SQIVND (reference sequence). The CDR3 length is 15 residues. Written as DNA, the CDR3 is TGTGCCAGTAGTTCTACCCGGGACACATCCTACGAGCAGTACTTC. It is translated as CASSSTRDTSYEQYF.

This clone was counted a few times. This rearrangement joins TRBV9 to TRBJ2-5; 7 bases map to TRBD2. The length of the CDR3 is 15 residues. Germline V lookup: CDR1 SGDLS, CDR2 YYNGEE. Trimming at V came to 0 bases and at J to 5 bases, leaving 7 bases not matched to a gene. The chain's CDR3 is CASSVGAGVSETQYF. The CDR3 DNA follows: TGTGCCAGCAGCGTAGGTGCGGGAGTATCGGAGACCCAGTACTTC. Complete variable domain (other parts from reference TRBV9 and TRBJ2-5): DSGVTQTPKHLITATGQRVTLRCSPRSGDLSVYWYQQSLDQGLQFLIQYYNGEERAKGNILERFSAQQFPDLHSELNLSSLELGDSALYFCASSVGAGVSETQYFGPGTRLLVL.

The genes are TRBV5-6 and TRBJ1-6; 9 bases are a match to TRBD1. Germline V gives CDR1 SGHDT, CDR2 YYEEEE. Losses at the gene ends were 6 bases for V and 9 bases for J; bases not matched to a gene: 13. The CDR3 has 16 amino acids. CDR3: CASTSWWATGGSPLHF. The CDR3 coding sequence is TGTGCCAGCACCTCCTGGTGGGCGACAGGGGGTTCACCCCTCCACTTT.

The genes are TRBV27 and TRBJ1-1, with D maybe TRBD1 (5 bases). The V gene's germline CDR1 is MNHEY and CDR2 SMNVEV (reference sequence). This CDR3 spans 15 amino acids. V was cut by 6 bases and J by 8 bases, with 22 bases left in between. The CDR3 spells CASREDLGVRGEAFF. The DNA of the CDR3 is TGTGCCAGCAGAGAGGATTTGGGGGTACGAGGGGAAGCTTTCTTT.